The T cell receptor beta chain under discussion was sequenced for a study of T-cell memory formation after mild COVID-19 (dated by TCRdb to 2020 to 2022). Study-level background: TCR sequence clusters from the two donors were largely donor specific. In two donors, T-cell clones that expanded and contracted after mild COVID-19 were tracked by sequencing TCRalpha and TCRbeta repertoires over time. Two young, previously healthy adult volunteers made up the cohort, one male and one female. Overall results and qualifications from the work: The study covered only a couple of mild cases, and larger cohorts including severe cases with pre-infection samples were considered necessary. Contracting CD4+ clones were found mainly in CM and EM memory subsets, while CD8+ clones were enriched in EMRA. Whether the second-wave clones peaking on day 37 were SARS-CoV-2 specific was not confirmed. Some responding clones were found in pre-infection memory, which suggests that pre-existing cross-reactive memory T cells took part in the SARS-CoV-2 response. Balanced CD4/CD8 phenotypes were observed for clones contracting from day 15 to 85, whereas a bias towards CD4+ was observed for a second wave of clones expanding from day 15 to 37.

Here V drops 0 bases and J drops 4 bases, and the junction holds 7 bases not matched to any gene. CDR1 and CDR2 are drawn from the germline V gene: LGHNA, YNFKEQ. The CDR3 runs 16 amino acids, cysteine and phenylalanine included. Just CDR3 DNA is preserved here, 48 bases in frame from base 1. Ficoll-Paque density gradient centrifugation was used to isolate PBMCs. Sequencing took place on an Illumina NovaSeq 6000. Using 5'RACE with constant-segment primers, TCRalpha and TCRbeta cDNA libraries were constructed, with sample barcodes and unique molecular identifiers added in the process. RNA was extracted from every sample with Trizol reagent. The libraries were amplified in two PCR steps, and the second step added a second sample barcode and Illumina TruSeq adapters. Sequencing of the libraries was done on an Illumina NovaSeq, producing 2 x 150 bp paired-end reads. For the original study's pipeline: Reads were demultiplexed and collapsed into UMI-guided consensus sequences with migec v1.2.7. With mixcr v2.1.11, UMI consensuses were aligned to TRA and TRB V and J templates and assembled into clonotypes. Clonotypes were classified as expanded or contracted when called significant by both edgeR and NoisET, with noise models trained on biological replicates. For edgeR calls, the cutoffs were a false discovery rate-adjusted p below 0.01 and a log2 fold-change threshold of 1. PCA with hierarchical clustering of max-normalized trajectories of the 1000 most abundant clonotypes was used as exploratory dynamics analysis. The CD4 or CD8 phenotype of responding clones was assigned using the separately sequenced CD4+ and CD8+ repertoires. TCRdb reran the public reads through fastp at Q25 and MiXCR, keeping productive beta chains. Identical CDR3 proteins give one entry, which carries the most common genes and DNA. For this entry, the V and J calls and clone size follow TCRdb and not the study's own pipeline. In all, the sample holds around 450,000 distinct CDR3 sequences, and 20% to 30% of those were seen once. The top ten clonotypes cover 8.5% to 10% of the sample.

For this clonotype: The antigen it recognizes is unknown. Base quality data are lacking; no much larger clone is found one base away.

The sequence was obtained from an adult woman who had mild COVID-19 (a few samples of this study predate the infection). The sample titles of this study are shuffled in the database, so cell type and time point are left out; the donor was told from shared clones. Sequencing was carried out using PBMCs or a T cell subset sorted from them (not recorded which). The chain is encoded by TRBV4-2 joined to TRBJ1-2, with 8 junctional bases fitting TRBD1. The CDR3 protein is CASSQDQGATSYGYTF. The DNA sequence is TGTGCCAGCAGCCAAGATCAGGGGGCCACCTCCTATGGCTACACCTTC.